This T cell receptor (beta chain) came from a study of response to subunit inactivated influenza vaccine. Notes on the study in general: The authors proposed limited new T cell recruitment per seasonal influenza vaccination.

This clonotype appeared a few times. Its antigen is undetermined. Trimming stripped 3 bases from V and 6 bases from J, with 8 bases between. Germline V gene lookup returns CDR1 SEHNR and CDR2 FQNEAQ (reference sequence). The CDR3 length is 13 residues. TCRdb used MiXCR to reprocess the RT-PCR reads, holding one entry per CDR3 protein. The sample comprises 500,000 to 650,000 distinct CDR3 sequences, 7.6% of which are singletons, and about an eighth rests with the top ten. This clonotype originated in a man between 50 and 75 years old who received an inactivated influenza vaccine. The sample consisted of PBMCs from blood, taken around 25 months after vaccination. V gene TRBV7-9 combines with J gene TRBJ1-4; no reliable D call. CDR3 loop: CASSFSLDEKLFF. CDR3 coding DNA: TGTGCCAGCAGCTTCTCATTAGATGAAAAACTGTTTTTT.